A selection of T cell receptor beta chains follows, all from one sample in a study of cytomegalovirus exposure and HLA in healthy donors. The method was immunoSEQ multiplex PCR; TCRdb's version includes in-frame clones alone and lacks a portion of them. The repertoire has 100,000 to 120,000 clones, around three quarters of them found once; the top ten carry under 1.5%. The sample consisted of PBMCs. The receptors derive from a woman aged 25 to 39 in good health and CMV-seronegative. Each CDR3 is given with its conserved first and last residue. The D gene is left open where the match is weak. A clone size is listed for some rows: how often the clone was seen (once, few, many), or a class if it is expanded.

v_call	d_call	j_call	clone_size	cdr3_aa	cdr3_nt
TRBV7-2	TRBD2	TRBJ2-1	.	CASSARTSSGYEQFF	TGTGCCAGCAGCGCTCGGACTAGCTCGGGCTATGAGCAGTTCTTC
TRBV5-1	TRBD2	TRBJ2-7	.	CASSLIPGLAAMQYF	TGCGCCAGCAGCTTAATCCCGGGACTAGCGGCAATGCAGTACTTC
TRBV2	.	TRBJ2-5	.	CASGLSKTQYF	TGTGCCAGCGGGCTTTCTAAGACCCAGTACTTC
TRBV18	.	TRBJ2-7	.	CASSPQGDLGSKQYF	TGTGCCAGCTCACCACAGGGGGATTTGGGGAGTAAGCAGTACTTC
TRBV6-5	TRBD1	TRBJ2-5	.	CASTGTGTETQYF	TGTGCCAGCACCGGGACAGGGACAGAGACCCAGTACTTC
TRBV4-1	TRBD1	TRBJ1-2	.	CASSSDRDGYTF	TGCGCCAGCAGCAGTGACAGGGACGGCTACACCTTC
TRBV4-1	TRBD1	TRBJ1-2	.	CASSPGQGAKGYTF	TGCGCCAGCAGCCCCGGACAGGGGGCTAAAGGCTACACCTTC
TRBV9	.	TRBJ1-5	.	CASSVGSGSNQPQHF	TGTGCCAGCAGCGTAGGATCAGGTAGCAATCAGCCCCAGCATTTT
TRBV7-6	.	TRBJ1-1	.	CASSLYTGTPNTEAFF	TGTGCCAGCAGCTTATATACCGGGACACCGAACACTGAAGCTTTCTTT
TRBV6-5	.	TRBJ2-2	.	CATSWSANTGELFF	TGTGCCACTTCTTGGAGCGCGAACACCGGGGAGCTGTTTTTT
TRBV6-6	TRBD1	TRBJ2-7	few	CASRTAGTGSSYEQYF	TGTGCCAGCAGAACTGCCGGGACAGGGTCTTCCTACGAGCAGTACTTC
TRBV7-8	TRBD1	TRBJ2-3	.	CASRYTGTADTQYF	TGTGCCAGCAGGTACACCGGGACAGCAGATACGCAGTATTTT
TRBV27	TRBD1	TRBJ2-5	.	CASSYRQGLSETQYF	TGTGCCAGCAGTTACAGACAGGGGTTGTCGGAGACCCAGTACTTC
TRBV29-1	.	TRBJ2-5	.	CSVSRSWIFPESWMETQYF	TGCAGCGTTTCCCGGAGCTGGATCTTCCCCGAAAGCTGGATGGAGACCCAGTACTTC
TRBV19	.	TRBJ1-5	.	CASRQGQNQPQHF	TGTGCCAGTAGACAGGGTCAAAATCAGCCCCAGCATTTT
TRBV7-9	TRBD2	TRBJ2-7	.	CASSSVAVAGKVRYEQYF	TGTGCCAGCAGCTCAGTGGCGGTAGCGGGAAAAGTCCGCTACGAGCAGTACTTC
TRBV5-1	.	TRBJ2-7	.	CASSQDRSSYEQYF	TGCGCCAGCAGCCAGGACAGATCTTCCTACGAGCAGTACTTC
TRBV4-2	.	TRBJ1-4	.	CASSQDGLGLYEKLFF	TGTGCCAGCAGCCAAGATGGATTGGGGCTTTATGAAAAACTGTTTTTT
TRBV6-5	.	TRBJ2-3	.	CASSYSTPTESRTQYF	TGTGCCAGCAGTTACTCGACCCCTACAGAGTCTCGTACGCAGTATTTT
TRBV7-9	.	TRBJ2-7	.	CASSLALSYEQYF	TGTGCCAGCAGCTTAGCCTTATCCTACGAGCAGTACTTC
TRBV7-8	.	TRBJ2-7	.	CASSLLAYEQYF	TGTGCCAGCAGCTTACTAGCTTACGAGCAGTACTTC
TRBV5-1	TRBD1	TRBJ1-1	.	CASSQGARTEAFF	TGCGCCAGCAGCCAGGGGGCGAGAACTGAAGCTTTCTTT
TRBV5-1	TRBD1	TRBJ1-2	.	CASQKGQGVNYGYTF	TGCGCCAGCCAGAAAGGACAGGGGGTTAACTATGGCTACACCTTC
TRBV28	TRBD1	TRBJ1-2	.	CASSAWTGSNYGYTF	TGTGCCAGCAGTGCTTGGACAGGAAGTAACTATGGCTACACCTTC
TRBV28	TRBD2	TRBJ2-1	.	CASSLSTSGFYNEQFF	TGTGCCAGCAGTTTATCGACTAGCGGGTTCTACAATGAGCAGTTCTTC
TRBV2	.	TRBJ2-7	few	CASSEASAQGNDYEQYF	TGTGCCAGCAGTGAAGCGTCGGCACAGGGAAACGACTACGAGCAGTACTTC
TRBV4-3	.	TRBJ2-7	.	CASSQDRATAIAYEQYF	TGCGCCAGCAGCCAAGATCGCGCTACTGCTATAGCCTACGAGCAGTACTTC
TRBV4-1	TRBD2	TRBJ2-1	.	CASSQDLAGANEQFF	TGCGCCAGCAGCCAAGATCTAGCGGGGGCCAATGAGCAGTTCTTC
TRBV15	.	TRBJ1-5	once	CATSRNREVQPQHF	TGTGCCACCAGCAGGAACAGGGAAGTTCAGCCCCAGCATTTT
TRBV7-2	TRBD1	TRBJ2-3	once	CASSFGQGGTDTQYF	TGTGCCAGCAGCTTTGGACAGGGGGGGACAGATACGCAGTATTTT
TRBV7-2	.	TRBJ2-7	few	CASSLKGRGMLYEQYF	TGTGCCAGCAGCTTAAAAGGGAGGGGGATGCTCTACGAGCAGTACTTC
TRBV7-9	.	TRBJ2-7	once	CASSPETGLGYEQYF	TGTGCCAGCAGCCCAGAGACAGGTCTTGGGTACGAGCAGTACTTC
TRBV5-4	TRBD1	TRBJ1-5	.	CASSLVSTGWDSNQPQHF	TGTGCCAGCAGCTTGGTATCGACAGGGTGGGATAGCAATCAGCCCCAGCATTTT
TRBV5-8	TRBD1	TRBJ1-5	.	CASSLGGYSNQPQHF	TGTGCCAGCAGCCTAGGGGGCTATAGCAATCAGCCCCAGCATTTT
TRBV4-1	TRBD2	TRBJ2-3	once	CASSQATSGSVSTDTQYF	TGCGCCAGCAGCCAAGCAACTAGCGGGAGTGTCAGCACAGATACGCAGTATTTT